This TCR beta chain comes out of a study of blood T cell repertoires in COVID-19. The overall study: From the United States, Italy and Spain came samples of acute and convalescent COVID-19. The cDNA or gDNA used as material had been derived from T cells, B-cell-depleted T cells, or PBMCs.

The CDR3 length is 15 residues. Germline V gene lookup returns CDR1 SGHKS and CDR2 YYEKEE (reference sequence). Losses at the gene ends were 4 bases for V and 2 bases for J; bases not matched to a gene: 8. Original analysis: Quantification of nucleated cells was approximated via reference gene primer amplification. Method: immunoSEQ multiplex PCR; TCRdb's copy keeps in-frame clones and lacks some. Clonal size and the V and J genes are those of that table, whereas D and trimming came from the DNA. The sample contains around 200,000 clones, more than 80% of which appear only once. This chain joins TRBV5-5 and TRBJ2-7, with 8 bases that match TRBD1. Sequenced: peripheral blood. The sequence was collected from a human donor in a cohort sampled during active COVID-19. CDR3 nucleotide sequence: TGTGCCAGCAGCACCGAACAGGGGGACCCCTACGAGCAGTACTTC. Protein product: CASSTEQGDPYEQYF.